This is a list of T cell receptor beta chains from one sample in a study of OX40 agonist ivuxolimab in advanced cancers. Sequenced by immunoSEQ multiplex PCR; TCRdb stores in-frame clones only, minus some. The repertoire consists of more than 30,000 clones, with approximately 89% occurring once and the leading ten covering more than 0.8%. Here the sequenced sample was CD4+ or CD8+ T cells sorted from blood, taken in a trial of the OX40 agonist ivuxolimab. Every receptor here comes from an adult with an advanced solid tumor such as melanoma, head and neck, liver or kidney cancer. The CDR3 runs from the conserved cysteine through the conserved F or W. The order of the fields is CDR3 protein, CDR3 DNA, clone size, J gene, D gene, V gene. The D gene is left open where the match is weak. Some rows mark clone size as missing; the rest say once, few, many or name a class of expanded clone.

CASSLRGVFGYTF TGTGCCAGCAGTTTACGGGGGGTGTTCGGCTACACCTTC - TRBJ1-2 - TRBV28
CASSTGQGRGTDTQYF TGTGCCAGCAGCACCGGACAGGGTCGGGGCACAGATACGCAGTATTTT - TRBJ2-3 TRBD1 TRBV11-1
CASSIFGTGNQPQHF TGTGCCAGTAGTATTTTTGGGACAGGGAATCAGCCCCAGCATTTT - TRBJ1-5 TRBD1 TRBV19
CASSSALTLAGNTIYF TGTGCCAGCAGCTCAGCCCTTACCCTGGCTGGAAACACCATATATTTT - TRBJ1-3 - TRBV7-2
CASSQSGPAHGGNEAFF TGCGCCAGCAGTCAATCAGGCCCGGCACATGGGGGGAATGAAGCTTTCTTT - TRBJ1-1 - TRBV23-1
CASSGGQLLSYEQYF TGTGCCAGTAGCGGGGGACAGCTACTATCCTACGAGCAGTACTTC - TRBJ2-7 - TRBV19
CASSLEGTAYNEQFF TGCGCCAGCAGCTTGGAGGGGACAGCCTACAATGAGCAGTTCTTC - TRBJ2-1 TRBD1 TRBV5-1
CASSPLAGGITDTQYF TGTGCCAGCAGCCCCCTAGCGGGAGGAATCACAGATACGCAGTATTTT - TRBJ2-3 TRBD2 TRBV27
CASSLRRGAKNIQYF TGTGCCAGCAGTTTGAGGAGGGGGGCCAAAAACATTCAGTACTTC - TRBJ2-4 - TRBV28
CAISGLAGPRSYEQYF TGTGCCATCTCGGGACTAGCGGGGCCCCGCTCCTACGAGCAGTACTTC - TRBJ2-7 TRBD2 TRBV7-9
CASSLPTPATEAFF TGTGCCAGCAGTTTACCCACCCCGGCCACTGAAGCTTTCTTT - TRBJ1-1 - TRBV27
CASSSGLPGGEQFF TGTGCCAGCAGTTCGGGGCTCCCTGGGGGAGAGCAGTTCTTC - TRBJ2-1 - TRBV2
CASSLFNTEAFF TGTGCCAGCAGTTTATTTAACACTGAAGCTTTCTTT few TRBJ1-1 - TRBV27
CASSEARGPRGYTF TGTGCCAGCAGTGAAGCACGGGGCCCTAGAGGCTACACCTTC - TRBJ1-2 - TRBV2
CASSTRGGRDTEAFF TGTGCCAGTAGTACCCGGGGAGGGAGGGACACTGAAGCTTTCTTT - TRBJ1-1 - TRBV19
CASSASSNQPQHF TGTGCCAGCAGCGCTAGTAGCAATCAGCCCCAGCATTTT once TRBJ1-5 - TRBV7-2
CASSLGQGALYEQYF TGCGCCAGCAGCTTGGGGCAGGGGGCTCTATACGAGCAGTACTTC - TRBJ2-7 TRBD1 TRBV5-1
CASRPDGDTQYF TGTGCCAGCAGACCCGACGGAGATACGCAGTATTTT - TRBJ2-3 - TRBV11-1
CASPPTGIANTGELFF TGTGCCAGCCCCCCGACGGGTATCGCGAACACCGGGGAGCTGTTTTTT - TRBJ2-2 - TRBV18
CASSAPDSFTDTQYF TGTGCCAGCAGCGCCCCGGACAGTTTCACAGATACGCAGTATTTT once TRBJ2-3 - TRBV9
CASSGTGGNYGYTF TGTGCCAGCAGCGGGACAGGGGGTAACTATGGCTACACCTTC - TRBJ1-2 TRBD1 TRBV28
CSARGGYEQYF TGCAGTGCTAGAGGCGGGTACGAGCAGTACTTC - TRBJ2-7 - TRBV20-1
CASSLGDVYEQFF TGTGCCAGCAGCTTAGGGGACGTCTATGAGCAGTTCTTC - TRBJ2-1 - TRBV7-3
CASSLGLSQGQETQYF TGTGCCAGCAGCCTTGGTCTGTCGCAGGGACAAGAGACCCAGTACTTC - TRBJ2-5 - TRBV5-5
CASRRDRRTGELFF TGTGCCAGCAGGAGGGACAGGCGGACGGGGGAGCTGTTTTTT once TRBJ2-2 TRBD1 TRBV27
CASRVQGSYTEAFF TGTGCCAGCAGAGTACAGGGGTCTTACACTGAAGCTTTCTTT - TRBJ1-1 TRBD1 TRBV6-1
CASSPRTQETQYF TGTGCCAGCAGCCCCCGAACTCAAGAGACCCAGTACTTC - TRBJ2-5 - TRBV27
CASSIQGAGTQYF TGTGCCAGCAGCATACAGGGGGCGGGAACGCAGTATTTT - TRBJ2-3 TRBD1 TRBV14
CASSLTGGGYNEQFF TGTGCCAGCAGCTTAACGGGAGGGGGGTACAATGAGCAGTTCTTC - TRBJ2-1 TRBD2 TRBV11-2
CASSPLGQGPEAFF TGTGCCAGCAGTCCCCTGGGACAGGGGCCTGAAGCTTTCTTT - TRBJ1-1 TRBD1 TRBV25-1
CASAGGLGETQYF TGTGCCTCCGCGGGGGGGTTAGGAGAGACCCAGTACTTC - TRBJ2-5 TRBD2 TRBV10-3
CATSREYRKNTEAFF TGTGCCACCAGCAGAGAATACAGGAAGAACACTGAAGCTTTCTTT - TRBJ1-1 - TRBV15
CASSEAGNTIYF TGTGCCAGCAGCGAAGCTGGAAACACCATATATTTT - TRBJ1-3 - TRBV6-5
CAIRLNVDTQYF TGTGCCATCAGGCTAAATGTGGATACGCAGTATTTT once TRBJ2-3 - TRBV10-3
CSHVGGETQYF TGCAGTCATGTAGGAGGCGAGACCCAGTACTTC - TRBJ2-5 - TRBV20-1
CASSVDPLGRGNTEAFF TGTGCCAGCAGCGTAGACCCGTTAGGCAGGGGGAACACTGAAGCTTTCTTT - TRBJ1-1 - TRBV9
CASSPDRNQPQHF TGTGCCAGCAGCCCGGACAGAAATCAGCCCCAGCATTTT - TRBJ1-5 - TRBV2
CASRAGTSFTYEQYF TGTGCCAGTAGGGCAGGGACTTCGTTTACCTACGAGCAGTACTTC - TRBJ2-7 - TRBV19
CASSYPNRANYGYTF TGTGCCAGCAGCTACCCGAACAGGGCTAACTATGGCTACACCTTC - TRBJ1-2 - TRBV5-6
CASRNGASYEQYF TGTGCCAGCAGAAACGGAGCCTCCTACGAGCAGTACTTC once TRBJ2-7 - TRBV6-5
CASSQVAGGTTDTQYF TGCGCCAGCAGCCAAGTAGCGGGGGGTACCACAGATACGCAGTATTTT - TRBJ2-3 TRBD2 TRBV4-1
CASSSPGPGRREQYF TGTGCCAGCAGCTCCCCCGGACCGGGACGCAGGGAGCAGTACTTC - TRBJ2-7 - TRBV5-5
CASSELAGAPSKNIQYF TGTGCCAGCAGTGAACTTGCGGGGGCCCCATCCAAAAACATTCAGTACTTC - TRBJ2-4 - TRBV2
CASSERTSGYGNTQYF TGTGCCAGCAGTGAAAGGACTAGCGGGTATGGAAATACGCAGTATTTT - TRBJ2-3 TRBD2 TRBV6-1
CASSYSGRGGLTQYF TGTGCCAGCAGTTACTCGGGCAGGGGCGGACTCACCCAGTACTTC - TRBJ2-5 - TRBV6-6
CSVEEGGSNQPQHF TGCAGCGTTGAAGAGGGAGGGAGCAATCAGCCCCAGCATTTT - TRBJ1-5 - TRBV29-1
CASSRLGELFF TGTGCCAGCAGCAGGCTGGGGGAGCTGTTTTTT - TRBJ2-2 - TRBV21-1
CASSPDIYGYTF TGTGCCAGCTCACCGGATATCTATGGCTACACCTTC - TRBJ1-2 - TRBV18
CASSFAGGADEQFF TGTGCCAGCAGCTTCGCGGGGGGAGCTGATGAGCAGTTCTTC - TRBJ2-1 TRBD2 TRBV5-4
CASSSDWSSGNTIYF TGTGCCAGCAGTTCCGACTGGAGCTCTGGAAACACCATATATTTT - TRBJ1-3 - TRBV6-5
CASSLGAGGPDTQYF TGTGCCAGCAGTTTAGGCGCGGGAGGGCCTGATACGCAGTATTTT - TRBJ2-3 TRBD2 TRBV27